The 24 T cell receptor beta chains given below trace back to one sample, sequenced in a study of OX40 agonist ivuxolimab in advanced cancers. The library was prepared using the immunoSEQ multiplex PCR assay. This immuneACCESS table, as held by TCRdb, lists in-frame sequences with V and J called but not all clones. Of the missing ones, under half trace to an unresolved V gene in checked studies; the others have no known cause. Counted in this sample were thousands of clones; 69% of them appeared once. The ten largest clones take up around 20% of the sample. The source material was CD4+ or CD8+ T cells sorted from blood, sampled in a trial of the OX40 agonist ivuxolimab. These TCRs come from an adult with an advanced solid tumor such as melanoma, head and neck, liver or kidney cancer.

In its sample, this clone was seen once. The DNA for the CDR3 is TGTGCCAGCAGCTTTAGTCTCGGGGATAACTATGGCTACACCTTC. Protein sequence: CASSFSLGDNYGYTF. The chain couples TRBV7-2 to TRBJ1-2; D is uncertain. Trimming removed 3 bases at V and 1 base at J, with 12 bases between. The CDR3 totals 15 residues. The germline V gene encodes CDR1 SGHTA and CDR2 FQGNSA.

In its sample, this clone was seen a few times. The rearrangement uses TRBV7-2 and TRBJ2-1, with TRBD2 matching 13 bases. Germline V gene data show CDR1 as SGHTA and CDR2 as FQGNSA. V was clipped by 3 bases and J by 3 bases; unmatched bases: 5. The CDR3 totals 17 residues. The chain's CDR3 is CASSFTSGGAFYNEQFF. In DNA form, the CDR3 reads TGTGCCAGCAGCTTTACTAGCGGGGGGGCGTTCTACAATGAGCAGTTCTTC.

The chain employs TRBV6-6 and TRBJ2-6; unclear D gene. The CDR3 totals 16 residues. Trimming shortened V by 4 bases and J by 0 bases, and 10 bases separated the two germline ends. CDR1 and CDR2 (germline): MNHNY, SVGAGI (reference sequence). The CDR3 DNA follows: TGTGCCAGCAGTTGGTCAGTCGGCTCTGGGGCCAACGTCCTGACTTTC. Protein product: CASSWSVGSGANVLTF.

This chain joins TRBV6-1 and TRBJ1-3; D is uncertain. The V and J ends lost 7 bases and 0 bases respectively, with 7 bases between them. This CDR3 comprises 13 residues. Germline V gives CDR1 MNHNS, CDR2 SASEGT. The CDR3 region is CASKGISGNTIYF. The CDR3 nucleotides read TGTGCCAGCAAGGGTATCTCTGGAAACACCATATATTTT.

This chain joins TRBV5-1 and TRBJ2-3, with 9 positions matching TRBD2. There are 18 residues in the CDR3. The germline gives CDR1 SGHRS, CDR2 YFSETQ. The V segment lost 4 bases and the J segment 3 bases; nucleotides outside the gene matches: 15. The chain's CDR3 is CASSASAGGPIRTDTQYF. The CDR3 DNA reads as TGCGCCAGCAGCGCGTCCGCGGGAGGGCCAATTAGGACAGATACGCAGTATTTT.

Written as DNA, the CDR3 is TGTGCCAGCAGTGTCGGGAGCAATCAGCCCCAGCATTTT. Protein: CASSVGSNQPQHF. The chain employs TRBV27 and TRBJ1-5; D gene uncertain. The germline CDR1 and CDR2 sequences are MNHEY and SMNVEV (reference sequence). Trimming shortened V by 5 bases and J by 1 base, and 6 bases separated the two germline ends. The CDR3 loop spans 13 amino acids.

The rearrangement links TRBV6-4 to TRBJ1-6, with TRBD1 matching 7 bases. This CDR3 contains 13 residues. After removal of 2 bases from V and 8 bases from J, the junction contained 0 bases not matched to a gene. Germline V gene sequence: CDR1 MRHNA, CDR2 SNTAGT. The CDR3, as DNA: TGTGCCAGCAGTGACAGGGGGCATTCACCCCTCCACTTT. Translated, it gives CASSDRGHSPLHF.

The chain couples TRBV2 to TRBJ2-1; D remains ambiguous. Germline V lookup: CDR1 SNHLY, CDR2 FYNNEI. Trimming removed 2 bases from V and 4 bases from J, with 3 bases in between. The CDR3 loop spans 12 amino acids. The CDR3 loop is CASSEPYNEQFF. In DNA form, the CDR3 reads TGTGCCAGCAGTGAACCTTACAATGAGCAGTTCTTC. Supplemented by reference TRBV2 and TRBJ2-1, the full variable domain reads EPEVTQTPSHQVTQMGQEVILRCVPISNHLYFYWYRQILGQKVEFLVSFYNNEISEKSEIFDDQFSVERPDGSNFTLKIRSTKLEDSAMYFCASSEPYNEQFFGPGTRLTVL.

The chain couples TRBV27 to TRBJ2-5; TRBD1 aligns across 9 bases. The CDR3 is 15 residues long. The J segment lost 1 base and the V segment lost 2 bases, leaving 2 bases of the junction unmatched. Germline CDR1 MNHEY, CDR2 SMNVEV (reference sequence). CDR3 bases: TGTGCCAGCAGTTTAGGGACAGGGTTCCAAGAGACCCAGTACTTC. Translating it yields CASSLGTGFQETQYF.

The chain employs TRBV4-3 and TRBJ2-1; a possible D gene is TRBD1 (6 bases). The CDR3 totals 15 residues. The germline CDR1 and CDR2 sequences are LGHNA and YSLEER. Trimming cost V 1 base and J 9 bases, with 16 bases left between them. The CDR3 region is CASSQGQGYQGEQFF. CDR3 DNA: TGCGCCAGCAGCCAAGGTCAGGGGTATCAGGGTGAGCAGTTCTTC.

The chain joins TRBV6-5 to TRBJ2-5; 7 bases agree with TRBD2. This CDR3 is 14 amino acids long. Losses at the gene ends were 6 bases for V and 1 base for J; bases not matched to a gene: 5. The germline CDR1 and CDR2 sequences are MNHEY and SVGAGI. CDR3 coding DNA: TGTGCCAGCAGCCTCTTAGCGGGCCAAGAGACCCAGTACTTC. Protein sequence: CASSLLAGQETQYF.

V usage is TRBV15 and J usage is TRBJ1-4; D is undetermined. The CDR3 runs to 12 residues. Germline loops: CDR1 LNHNV, CDR2 YYDKDF (reference sequence). V shed 8 bases and J shed 0 bases, with 4 bases lying between them. The DNA for the CDR3 is TGTGCCACCGAGGCAACTAATGAAAAACTGTTTTTT. Translation gives CATEATNEKLFF.

The chain uses TRBV7-2 and TRBJ1-3; no reliable D call. CDR3 length equals 15 residues. V gave up 2 bases and J gave up 4 bases, with 12 bases separating them. Germline loops: CDR1 SGHTA, CDR2 FQGNSA. The CDR3 region has the DNA TGTGCCAGCAGCTTAAGTCTGGGAGGAGGAAACACCATATATTTT. This encodes CASSLSLGGGNTIYF.

This clone occurred a few times. The chain employs TRBV6-5 and TRBJ1-1; D might be TRBD1 (5 bases). The CDR3 length is 13 residues. V was shortened by 8 bases and J by 5 bases, with 15 bases between the two germline ends. CDR1 and CDR2 from the germline V gene are MNHEY and SVGAGI. Here the CDR3 DNA reads TGTGCCAGCCTTCTTACCCCAGGGACTGAAGCTTTCTTT. The encoded protein is CASLLTPGTEAFF.

The genes are TRBV7-6 and TRBJ2-1; D may correspond to TRBD1 or TRBD2 (5 bases each). Germline CDR1 is SGHVS and CDR2 is FNYEAQ. Between the trimmed V and J ends, which lost 3 bases and 8 bases, there was a span of 8 bases. The CDR3 runs to 12 residues. The CDR3, as DNA: TGTGCCAGCAGCTTGGTGGGGGATGAGCAGTTCTTC. This sequence encodes CASSLVGDEQFF. Supplemented by reference TRBV7-6 and TRBJ2-1, the full variable domain reads GAGVSQSPRYKVTKRGQDVALRCDPISGHVSLYWYRQALGQGPEFLTYFNYEAQQDKSGLPNDRFSAERPEGSISTLTIQRTEQRDSAMYRCASSLVGDEQFFGPGTRLTVL.

V is TRBV7-9 and J is TRBJ2-2; D possibly corresponds to TRBD2 (5 bases). Germline CDR1 reads SEHNR; CDR2 reads FQNEAQ (reference sequence). The germline V and J ends were trimmed by 5 bases and 6 bases, with 13 bases remaining between them. The CDR3 consists of 14 residues. The CDR3 spells CASSGDMEAGELFF. CDR3 bases: TGTGCCAGCAGCGGCGATATGGAGGCCGGGGAGCTGTTTTTT.

The rearrangement links TRBV19 to TRBJ1-5; tentative D call: TRBD1 (5 bases). Trimming pared 6 bases from V and 7 bases from J, leaving 13 bases between. The CDR3 sequence is 13 residues long. Germline-derived CDR1 and CDR2 are LNHDA and SQIVND (reference sequence). This CDR3 reads CASSGWEGQPQHF. For the CDR3, the DNA is TGTGCCAGTAGCGGTTGGGAGGGGCAGCCCCAGCATTTT.

The V and J genes are TRBV29-1 and TRBJ2-1; either TRBD1 or TRBD2 may fit D (5 bases each). V dropped 5 bases and J dropped 4 bases, with 18 bases sitting between them. The CDR3 has 15 residues. CDR1 is SQVTM and CDR2 is ANQGSEA in the germline V gene. The CDR3 DNA sequence: TGCAGCGTTAACTCTCGGGACCGGCCATACAATGAGCAGTTCTTC. This gives the protein CSVNSRDRPYNEQFF.

The CDR3 spells CASSPALGESSYEQYF. CDR3 coding DNA: TGTGCCAGCAGTCCCGCCCTAGGGGAGAGCTCCTACGAGCAGTACTTC. The chain is built from TRBV27 and TRBJ2-7; either TRBD1 or TRBD2 may fit D (5 bases each). With 5 bases removed from V and 0 bases from J, the gap between germline ends came to 17 bases. This CDR3 contains 16 residues. Per germline, CDR1 MNHEY and CDR2 SMNVEV (reference sequence).

The chain is built from TRBV2 and TRBJ2-3; D not certain. There are 11 residues in the CDR3. The germline V gene encodes CDR1 SNHLY and CDR2 FYNNEI. V was shortened by 2 bases and J by 6 bases, with 3 bases between the two germline ends. The CDR3 here is CASSEFDTQYF. In DNA form, the CDR3 reads TGTGCCAGCAGTGAATTCGATACGCAGTATTTT.

The V gene is TRBV27, the J gene TRBJ1-3; 7 bases are shared with TRBD1. Germline V gene data show CDR1 as MNHEY and CDR2 as SMNVEV (reference sequence). J was trimmed by 4 bases and V by 5 bases; bases with no gene match: 5. This CDR3 is 14 amino acids long. CDR3 sequence (DNA): TGTGCCAGCAGTATCACAGGGGCAGGAAACACCATATATTTT. Protein sequence: CASSITGAGNTIYF.

The chain links TRBV6-4 to TRBJ2-1, with no clear D. In germline, CDR1 is MRHNA, CDR2 SNTAGT. Trimming took off 2 bases at V and 4 bases at J, with 3 bases between the two ends. The CDR3 extends over 12 amino acids. The CDR3 sequence is CASSDRYNEQFF. The CDR3 DNA reads TGTGCCAGCAGTGACAGGTACAATGAGCAGTTCTTC.

The chain links TRBV19 to TRBJ1-2; D gene unclear. This CDR3 is built from 13 residues. Germline V CDR1 and CDR2: LNHDA, SQIVND (reference sequence). V was clipped by 6 bases and J by 6 bases, with 14 bases between them. Written as DNA, the CDR3 is TGTGCCAGTAGATGGATGGACGCCAATGGCTACACCTTC. As protein: CASRWMDANGYTF.

The chain uses TRBV5-6 and TRBJ1-1, with D unclear. The germline V gene has CDR1 SGHDT and CDR2 YYEEEE. This CDR3 has 11 residues. Trimming cost V 0 bases and J 7 bases, with 4 bases left between them. The CDR3 sequence: CASSLGIEAFF. The CDR3 region has the DNA TGTGCCAGCAGCTTGGGGATTGAAGCTTTCTTT. The whole variable domain, remainder taken from reference TRBV5-6 and TRBJ1-1, is DAGVTQSPTHLIKTRGQQVTLRCSPKSGHDTVSWYQQALGQGPQFIFQYYEEEERQRGNFPDRFSGHQFPNYSSELNVNALLLGDSALYLCASSLGIEAFFGQGTRLTVV.